This record covers a single TCR beta chain. The table lists this clonotype with a few counts. No cognate antigen has been identified for it. Base qualities were left out, and no much larger clone turns up one base away. The entry originates in a study of T-cell reconstitution after alpha-beta-depleted transplantation in children (dated by TCRdb to the mid-2010s). Study-wide context: T-cell immune reconstitution after TCRalphabeta/CD19-depleted allogeneic hematopoietic cell transplantation in children was quantitatively tracked in the study by means of TCR repertoire profiling. Overall results and qualifications from the work: About two months after transplant, the apparently early recovery of alphabetaT-cell counts reportedly depended on just several hundred clones that had expanded rapidly and came from non-depleted graft cells. In some patients, the high TCRbeta diversity seen at day 60 was put down to recipient T cells and intrathymic progenitors that had survived conditioning. Over the following months the frequencies of hyperexpanded clones went down, and after one year T-cell counts and TCRbeta diversity were mostly credited to newly produced T cells.

The treatment or condition label, as the study defines it: allogeneic hematopoietic cell transplantation with graft depleted of TCRalphabeta T cells and CD19 B cells. Transplant recipients were children who received TCRalphabeta/CD19-depleted allogeneic hematopoietic cell grafts. The library was produced with PCR. TCRdb shows the sequencer as Illumina HiSeq 2500. TCR libraries were prepared with molecular barcoding, using unique molecular identifiers to normalize TCRbeta repertoire quantification. TCRdb reprocessing: public reads trimmed at Q25 with fastp, clones called with MiXCR, in-frame beta chains kept. Records with the same CDR3 protein are collapsed into one entry carrying the most frequent genes and DNA. In all, the sample holds hundreds of thousands of distinct CDR3 sequences, and less than 15% of those were seen once. 0.79% of the sample goes to the ten largest clones. This receptor was identified in a girl aged 2 to 10 with congenital amegakaryocytic thrombocytopenia, due to receive a stem cell transplant. The input for sequencing was PBMCs, taken before TCRalphabeta/CD19-depleted stem cell transplant.

The nucleotides are TGTGCCAGCTCACCTCTCAACTCCCAATTTTACAATGAGCAGTTCTTC. It translates to CASSPLNSQFYNEQFF. This chain is built from TRBV18 and TRBJ2-1, with the D gene not confidently named. For CDR1 and CDR2, the germline V gene lists KGHSH and LQKENI. Trimming at the junction amounts to 3 bases on V and 4 bases on J, and the germline ends lie 16 bases apart. The CDR3 holds 16 amino acids from the cysteine to the phenylalanine. Here the CDR3 DNA is all that survives: 48 bases in frame from base 1.